These 30 T cell receptor beta chains share one sample of origin, sequenced in a study of glioma-infiltrating T cells after dendritic cell vaccination (TCRdb year 2016). Library generation was performed with the immunoSEQ multiplex PCR assay. This is the immuneACCESS table as TCRdb keeps it, with only in-frame sequences that have V and J called. A part of the clones is gone; compared with another copy, unresolved V genes explain less than half, and the rest is unexplained. In all, the sample holds tens of thousands of clones, and 85% of those were seen once. The top ten constitute about 9.3% of the sample. Read against the paper, the sample's time point label means: after dendritic cell vaccination, including at tumor progression/relapse. Sequencing used blood, obtained after dendritic cell vaccination. The receptors derive from a human donor with glioblastoma.

The genes are TRBV5-1 and TRBJ2-5; TRBD1 agrees at 9 bases. The J call may not be correct, given that the DNA end is closer to TRBJ2-7. The CDR3 length is 16 residues. CDR1 and CDR2 from the germline V gene are SGHRS and YFSETQ. The CDR3 DNA is TGCGCCAGCAGCCTGGGGACAGGGAGCAACTCCTACGAGCAGTACTTC. Protein sequence: CASSLGTGSNSYEQYF.

The chain links TRBV19 to TRBJ1-2; TRBD1 might be the D (5 bases). This CDR3 comprises 14 residues. Germline CDR1 and CDR2: LNHDA and SQIVND (reference sequence). V lost 3 bases and J 5 bases, leaving 13 bases between the germline ends. The CDR3 region has the DNA TGTGCCAGTAGTATGGTGGAGGGGAGGTATGGCTACACCTTC. Its translation: CASSMVEGRYGYTF. Looking up the rest from reference TRBV19 and TRBJ1-2 gives the full variable domain: DGGITQSPKYLFRKEGQNVTLSCEQNLNHDAMYWYRQDPGQGLRLIYYSQIVNDFQKGDIAEGYSVSREKKESFPLTVTSAQKNPTAFYLCASSMVEGRYGYTFGSGTRLTVV.

V and J are TRBV5-4 and TRBJ2-5; TRBD1 aligns across 8 bases. From germline, CDR1 is SGHNT and CDR2 YYREEE (reference sequence). Unmatched junction bases numbered 6, after V lost 0 bases and J lost 2 bases. The CDR3 is made up of 16 amino acids. The CDR3 nucleotides read TGTGCCAGCAGCTTGGATCGGACAGGGCGACAAGAGACCCAGTACTTC. It translates to CASSLDRTGRQETQYF.

This clone has only one observation. The chain has TRBV5-1 and TRBJ2-2, with 14 bases lining up with TRBD2. The CDR3 spans 16 residues. Germline assignment: CDR1 SGHRS and CDR2 YFSETQ. V was pared by 4 bases and J by 6 bases, with 5 bases of the junction left unmatched. CDR3 in amino acids: CASSTGLAGGAGELFF. The CDR3 DNA reads TGCGCCAGCAGCACCGGACTAGCGGGGGGCGCCGGGGAGCTGTTTTTT.

The chain carries TRBV10-3 and TRBJ2-7; D is undetermined. With 2 bases removed from V and 3 bases from J, the gap between germline ends came to 11 bases. Germline V gene data show CDR1 as ENHRY and CDR2 as SYGVKD. This CDR3 spans 14 amino acids. The CDR3 is CAISEEHQNYEQYF. Here the CDR3 DNA reads TGTGCCATCAGTGAGGAACATCAGAACTACGAGCAGTACTTC.

The chain recombines TRBV5-1 with TRBJ2-3, with 7 nucleotides matching TRBD1. With 4 bases clipped from V and 1 base from J, the junction kept 6 bases outside the gene matches. CDR1 is SGHRS, CDR2 YFSETQ, per germline. This CDR3 contains 15 residues. CDR3 sequence reads: CASSRRGFGTDTQYF. In nucleotides, the CDR3 is TGCGCCAGCAGCCGCAGGGGGTTTGGCACAGATACGCAGTATTTT.

The chain is built from TRBV6-5 and TRBJ1-6; the D is unclear. In germline, CDR1 is MNHEY, CDR2 SVGAGI. This CDR3 comprises 13 residues. V lost 7 bases and J 6 bases, leaving 10 bases between the germline ends. The CDR3 nucleotides read TGTGCCAGCACGCCGGGGATTAATTCACCCCTCCACTTT. Amino acids: CASTPGINSPLHF.

The V call is TRBV28, the J call TRBJ1-5; D unclear. Looked up from germline, CDR1 is MDHEN and CDR2 is SYDVKM. The V end lost 3 bases, the J end lost 7 bases, and 13 bases lay between the germline ends. The CDR3 extends over 14 amino acids. As DNA, the CDR3 is TGTGCCAGCAGTTTGTCGCAGGTTGGACAGCCCCAGCATTTT. This gives the protein CASSLSQVGQPQHF.

V is TRBV5-6 and J is TRBJ1-2; TRBD1 aligns across 7 bases. Germline loops: CDR1 SGHDT, CDR2 YYEEEE. The V segment lost 4 bases and the J segment 4 bases; nucleotides outside the gene matches: 7. This CDR3 spans 14 amino acids. The CDR3 sequence is CASSKPRDSYGYTF. The DNA of the CDR3 is TGTGCCAGCAGCAAGCCCCGGGACAGCTATGGCTACACCTTC.

The V and J genes are TRBV2 and TRBJ2-5, with 12 nucleotides matching TRBD2. The tail of the sequence fits TRBJ2-7 better, so the J call may be wrong. Germline V lookup: CDR1 SNHLY, CDR2 FYNNEI. The CDR3 runs to 15 residues. The CDR3 is CASSVATSGRSEQYF. The CDR3 DNA follows: TGTGCCAGCAGTGTGGCGACTAGCGGGAGAAGCGAGCAGTACTTC.

The J gene is TRBJ1-2, the V gene TRBV7-9; D may be TRBD1 (6 bases). Per the germline V gene, CDR1 is SEHNR and CDR2 is FQNEAQ (reference sequence). V was pared by 5 bases and J by 7 bases, with 20 bases between. The CDR3 consists of 15 residues. The CDR3 nucleotides are TGTGCCAGCAGCCAAAGCGGGGGGGGGCGTCGTGGCTACACCTTC. This sequence encodes CASSQSGGGRRGYTF.

The V call is TRBV6-5, the J call TRBJ1-2; D is unresolved. CDR1 is MNHEY, CDR2 SVGAGI, per germline. The CDR3 runs 13 residues. V lost 5 bases and J 4 bases, leaving 11 bases between the germline ends. The CDR3 here is CASSAGLGYGYTF. CDR3 in DNA: TGTGCCAGCAGTGCCGGACTAGGCTATGGCTACACCTTC.

As for this clone: At one end, the junction sequence differs from germline, possibly due to a read error. The rearrangement joins TRBV7-6 to TRBJ2-5, with 8 nucleotides matching TRBD1. The J call may be in error: the DNA end matches TRBJ2-7 better. CDR1 is SGHVS, CDR2 FNYEAQ, per germline. The CDR3 runs to 15 residues. The CDR3 here is CASSLEGTGSHEQYF. Here the CDR3 DNA reads TGTGCCAGCAGCTTAGAGGGGACAGGCTCCCACGAGCAGTACTTC.

This chain links TRBV7-9 with TRBJ2-7; 11 nucleotides agree with TRBD2. Germline-derived CDR1 and CDR2 are SEHNR and FQNEAQ (reference sequence). This CDR3 has 15 residues. The V gene end was trimmed by 3 bases and the J gene end by 4 bases; junction bases not matched to a gene: 5. In nucleotides, the CDR3 is TGTGCCAGCAGCTTTGGGACTAGCGGTCGATACGAGCAGTACTTC. This translates into CASSFGTSGRYEQYF.

J is TRBJ2-7 and V is TRBV18; 7 bases align to TRBD2. This CDR3 is 13 amino acids long. Germline V gives CDR1 KGHSH, CDR2 LQKENI. V gave up 6 bases and J gave up 3 bases; unmatched junction bases: 5. CDR3: CASSPGGDYEQYF. The CDR3 nucleotides read TGTGCCAGCTCCCCGGGGGGAGACTACGAGCAGTACTTC.

A single count supports this clone. V is TRBV6-5 and J is TRBJ1-6; 8 bases align to TRBD1. Germline V CDR1 and CDR2: MNHEY, SVGAGI. This CDR3 has 14 residues. The ends lost 6 bases at V and 6 bases at J; junction bases unmatched: 4. The DNA of the CDR3 is TGTGCCAGCAGCCGAGACAGGGGTAATTCACCCCTCCACTTT. Encoded protein: CASSRDRGNSPLHF.

V is TRBV6-4 and J is TRBJ2-2; TRBD1 matches 10 bases. Trimming took 3 bases from V and 7 from J; bases not matched to a gene: 5. Per germline, CDR1 MRHNA and CDR2 SNTAGT. CDR3 size: 15 residues. CDR3 nucleotide sequence: TGTGCCAGCAGTGAATCGACAGGGGGCGGCGGGGAGCTGTTTTTT. It specifies CASSESTGGGGELFF.

The chain has TRBV7-9 and TRBJ2-7; 11 nucleotides line up with TRBD2. CDR1 and CDR2 (germline): SEHNR, FQNEAQ (reference sequence). This CDR3 spans 15 amino acids. Trimming at V came to 3 bases and at J to 6 bases, leaving 7 bases not matched to a gene. This chain's CDR3 is CASSLFLAGGFEQYF. CDR3 DNA sequence: TGTGCCAGCAGCTTGTTCCTAGCGGGAGGCTTCGAGCAGTACTTC.

This sequence joins TRBV7-3 and TRBJ2-3; 8 bases fit TRBD2. J was trimmed by 2 bases and V by 5 bases; bases with no gene match: 3. Per germline, CDR1 SGHTA and CDR2 FQGTGA. The CDR3 covers 14 residues. The CDR3 DNA reads as TGTGCCAGCAGCCGGGGGGGGATCACAGATACGCAGTATTTT. Translation: CASSRGGITDTQYF.

V and J are TRBV4-2 and TRBJ2-2; 14 nucleotides match TRBD2. Trimming took 5 bases from V and 7 from J; bases not matched to a gene: 12. Germline CDR1 LGHNA, CDR2 YNFKEQ. The CDR3 contains 18 residues. The DNA for the CDR3 is TGTGCCAGCAGCTCCACCCCGGGACTAGCGGGAGTAGGCGGGGAGCTGTTTTTT. Amino acid sequence: CASSSTPGLAGVGGELFF.

The chain has TRBV10-3 and TRBJ1-1; the D gene is possibly TRBD1 (5 bases). Germline V CDR1 and CDR2: ENHRY, SYGVKD. This CDR3 contains 14 residues. Between the trimmed V and J ends, which lost 3 bases and 0 bases, there was a span of 8 bases. The CDR3 reads CAISERGMNTEAFF. In DNA, the CDR3 is TGTGCCATCAGTGAAAGGGGCATGAACACTGAAGCTTTCTTT.

This clone was detected a few times. The chain combines TRBV6-6 with TRBJ2-1; D might be TRBD2 (6 bases). V dropped 5 bases and J dropped 8 bases, with 22 bases sitting between them. Germline V gene data show CDR1 as MNHNY and CDR2 as SVGAGI (reference sequence). The length of the CDR3 is 16 residues. The CDR3 nucleotides read TGTGCCAGCAGTCCCCCCGGGAGCAGGGCGCGCGATGAGCAGTTCTTC. This sequence encodes CASSPPGSRARDEQFF.

The chain combines TRBV7-2 with TRBJ1-2, with unresolved D. CDR1 and CDR2 from the germline V gene are SGHTA and FQGNSA. This CDR3 has 15 residues. Trimming shortened V by 4 bases and J by 0 bases, and 12 bases separated the two germline ends. The CDR3 region has the DNA TGTGCCAGCAGCTATACGTACGGTTCTAACTATGGCTACACCTTC. The encoded protein is CASSYTYGSNYGYTF.

This clone turned up a few times. V gene TRBV7-9 combines with J gene TRBJ1-1; 10 nucleotides align to TRBD1. CDR3 length: 14 amino acids. V trimming: 3 bases; J trimming: 8 bases; junction bases outside the gene matches: 6. CDR1 SEHNR and CDR2 FQNEAQ come from the germline V gene (reference sequence). CDR3 protein: CASSFRDRGAEAFF. The CDR3, as DNA: TGTGCCAGCAGCTTTCGGGACAGGGGAGCCGAAGCTTTCTTT.

This sequence joins TRBV21-1 and TRBJ1-5; the tabulated D call, TRBD1, remains unverified against the DNA. TRBV21-1 is classified as a pseudogene. There are 17 residues in the CDR3. The DNA for the CDR3 is TGTGCCAGCATCAACGACAGGGGACCATATAGCAATCAGCCCCAGCATTTT. Protein product: CASINDRGPYSNQPQHF.

This chain links TRBV6-6 with TRBJ1-1; D remains ambiguous. The CDR3 contains 13 residues. V lost 6 bases and J lost 11, with 19 bases in between. Germline lookup yields CDR1 MNHNY and CDR2 SVGAGI (reference sequence). CDR3 in amino acids: CASSRRELARAFF. CDR3 DNA sequence: TGTGCCAGCAGCCGACGGGAGCTCGCACGGGCTTTCTTT.

In its sample, this clone was seen a few times. V gene TRBV5-6 combines with J gene TRBJ2-1; D ambiguous. Germline-derived CDR1 and CDR2 are SGHDT and YYEEEE. The CDR3 totals 13 residues. V lost 2 bases and J lost 8, with 11 bases in between. CDR3 DNA: TGTGCCAGCAGCTTTGGGTCCGGAGATGAGCAGTTCTTC. As protein: CASSFGSGDEQFF.

The gene calls are TRBV5-4 and TRBJ2-7; 7 bases fit TRBD1. The CDR3 contains 15 residues. V gave up 3 bases and J gave up 0 bases; unmatched junction bases: 6. Germline CDR1 and CDR2: SGHNT and YYREEE (reference sequence). This chain's CDR3 is CASSWDSSRSYEQYF. The DNA for the CDR3 is TGTGCCAGCAGCTGGGACAGCTCTCGCTCCTACGAGCAGTACTTC.

This clone was found once. V is TRBV7-2 and J is TRBJ2-5; tentative D call: TRBD2 (7 bases). Germline V gene lookup returns CDR1 SGHTA and CDR2 FQGNSA. This CDR3 comprises 16 residues. Trimming left V 1 base short and J 2 bases short, with 14 bases between. Here the CDR3 reads CASSLDGGGGQETQYF. The CDR3, as DNA: TGTGCCAGCAGCTTAGATGGGGGCGGGGGTCAAGAGACCCAGTACTTC.

V and J are TRBV5-1 and TRBJ2-2, with 7 bases identical to TRBD2. Per the germline V gene, CDR1 is SGHRS and CDR2 is YFSETQ. Losses at the gene ends were 4 bases for V and 6 bases for J; bases not matched to a gene: 9. This CDR3 is built from 15 residues. The CDR3 nucleotides are TGCGCCAGCAGCCTGGACGCGGGAGAAGCCGGGGAGCTGTTTTTT. As protein: CASSLDAGEAGELFF.